This TCR beta chain was captured by sequencing in a study of CD8 T cells in ankylosing spondylitis. Of note for this clonotype: Its cognate antigen is unknown.

Study results and caveats: Typical of ankylosing spondylitis blood, it appeared, was a TCR beta motif of seven to nine highly homologous variants. Matched synovial fluid from ankylosing spondylitis patients was reported to be enriched for disease-linked clones.

TCRdb re-analysed the 5' RACE reads in MiXCR, keeping a single row per CDR3 protein. The table has about 150,000 distinct CDR3 sequences, under 45% seen once. What was sequenced was synovial fluid, either unsorted or a sorted T cell fraction (not recorded which). This clonotype was obtained from a male donor with ankylosing spondylitis.

CDR3 in amino acids: CASSWADGVFYEQYF. CDR3 coding DNA: TGCGCCAGCAGCTGGGCGGACGGGGTTTTCTACGAGCAGTACTTC. The gene calls are TRBV5-1 and TRBJ2-7; maybe TRBD2 (5 bases). The V gene lost 3 bases and the J gene lost 3 bases, with 16 bases spanning the gap. The CDR3 is 15 amino acids. In germline, CDR1 is SGHRS, CDR2 YFSETQ.